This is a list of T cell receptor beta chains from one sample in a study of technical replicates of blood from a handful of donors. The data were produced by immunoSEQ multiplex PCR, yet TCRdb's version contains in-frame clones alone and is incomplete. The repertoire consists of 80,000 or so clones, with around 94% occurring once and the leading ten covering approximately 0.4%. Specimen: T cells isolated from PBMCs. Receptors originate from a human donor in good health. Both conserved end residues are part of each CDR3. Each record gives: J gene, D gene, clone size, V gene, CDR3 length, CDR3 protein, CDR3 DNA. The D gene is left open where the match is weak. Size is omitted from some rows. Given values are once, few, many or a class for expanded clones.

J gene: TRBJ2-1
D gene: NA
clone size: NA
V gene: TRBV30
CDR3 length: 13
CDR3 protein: CAWSLSSHGEQFF
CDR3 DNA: TGTGCCTGGAGTTTGAGTTCGCACGGTGAGCAGTTCTTC

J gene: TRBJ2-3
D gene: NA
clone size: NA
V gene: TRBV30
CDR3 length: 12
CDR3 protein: CAGRGGTDTQYF
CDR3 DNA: TGTGCCGGCAGGGGTGGAACAGATACGCAGTATTTT

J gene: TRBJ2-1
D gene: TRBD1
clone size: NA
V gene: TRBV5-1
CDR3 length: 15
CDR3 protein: CASSTHQGAFNEQFF
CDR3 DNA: TGCGCCAGCAGCACCCATCAGGGGGCGTTTAATGAGCAGTTCTTC

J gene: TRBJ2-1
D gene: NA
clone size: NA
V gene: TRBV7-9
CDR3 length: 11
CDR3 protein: CASSSDNEQFF
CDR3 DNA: TGTGCCAGCAGCTCGGACAATGAGCAGTTCTTC

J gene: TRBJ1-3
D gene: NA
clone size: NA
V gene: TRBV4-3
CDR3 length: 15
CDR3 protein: CASSQDESAGNTIYF
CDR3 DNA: TGCGCCAGCAGCCAAGATGAGTCGGCTGGAAACACCATATATTTT

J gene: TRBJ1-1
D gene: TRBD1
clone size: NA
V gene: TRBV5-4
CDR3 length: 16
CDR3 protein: CASSPGQGVVNTEAFF
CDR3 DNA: TGTGCCAGCAGCCCCGGACAGGGGGTGGTGAACACTGAAGCTTTCTTT

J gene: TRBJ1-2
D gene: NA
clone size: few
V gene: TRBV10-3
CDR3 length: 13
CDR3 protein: CAISEDRSYGYTF
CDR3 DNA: TGTGCCATCAGTGAAGACAGATCCTATGGCTACACCTTC

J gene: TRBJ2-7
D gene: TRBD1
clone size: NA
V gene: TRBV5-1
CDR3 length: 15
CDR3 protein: CASGEQGSLSYEQYF
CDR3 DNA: TGCGCCAGCGGCGAACAGGGGTCCCTTTCCTACGAGCAGTACTTC

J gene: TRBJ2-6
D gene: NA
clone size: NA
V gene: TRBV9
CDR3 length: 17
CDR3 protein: CASSEPTSGQGANVLTF
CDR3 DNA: TGTGCCAGCAGCGAACCAACTTCAGGGCAAGGGGCCAACGTCCTGACTTTC

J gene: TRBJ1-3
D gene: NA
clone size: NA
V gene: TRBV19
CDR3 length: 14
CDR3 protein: CASSLQGSGNTIYF
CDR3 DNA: TGTGCCAGTAGCCTCCAGGGATCTGGAAACACCATATATTTT

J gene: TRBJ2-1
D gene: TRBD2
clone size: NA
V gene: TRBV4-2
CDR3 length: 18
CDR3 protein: CASSQDLRREVLFPEQFF
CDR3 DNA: TGTGCCAGCAGCCAAGATCTCCGGCGGGAGGTACTATTCCCTGAGCAGTTCTTC

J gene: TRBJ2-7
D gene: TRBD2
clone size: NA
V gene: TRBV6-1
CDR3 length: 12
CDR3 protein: CASVGGDYEQYF
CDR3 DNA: TGTGCCAGCGTGGGAGGGGACTACGAGCAGTACTTC

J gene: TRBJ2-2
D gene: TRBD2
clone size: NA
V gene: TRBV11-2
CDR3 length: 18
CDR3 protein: CASSQWPREVGHTGELFF
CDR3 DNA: TGTGCCAGCAGCCAATGGCCGCGGGAGGTAGGGCACACCGGGGAGCTGTTTTTT

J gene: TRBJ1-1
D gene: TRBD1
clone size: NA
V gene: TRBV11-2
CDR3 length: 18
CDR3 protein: CASSYWPGTGGSNTEAFF
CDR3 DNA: TGTGCCAGCAGCTACTGGCCCGGGACAGGGGGATCGAACACTGAAGCTTTCTTT

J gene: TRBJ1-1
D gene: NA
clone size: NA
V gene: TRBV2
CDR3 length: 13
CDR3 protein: CARATYLNTEAFF
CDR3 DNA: TGTGCCAGAGCGACCTATTTGAACACTGAAGCTTTCTTT

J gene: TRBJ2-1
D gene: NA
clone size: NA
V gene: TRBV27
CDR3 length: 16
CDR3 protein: CASSLLQRAGNNEQFF
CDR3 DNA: TGTGCCAGCAGTTTATTACAGCGGGCAGGTAACAATGAGCAGTTCTTC

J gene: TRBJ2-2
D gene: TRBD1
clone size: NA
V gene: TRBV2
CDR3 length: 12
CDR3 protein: CAIGQGPGELFF
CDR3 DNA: TGTGCCATTGGACAGGGACCCGGGGAGCTGTTTTTT

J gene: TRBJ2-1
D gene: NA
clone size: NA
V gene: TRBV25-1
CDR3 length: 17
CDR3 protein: CATPFWVIPSPGHEQFF
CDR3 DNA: TGTGCCACCCCGTTCTGGGTAATCCCTTCCCCAGGCCATGAGCAGTTCTTC

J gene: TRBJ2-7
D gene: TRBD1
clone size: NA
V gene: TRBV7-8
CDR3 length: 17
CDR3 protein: CASSPVVGTGAVYEQYF
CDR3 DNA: TGTGCCAGCAGCCCGGTAGTAGGGACAGGGGCCGTCTACGAGCAGTACTTC

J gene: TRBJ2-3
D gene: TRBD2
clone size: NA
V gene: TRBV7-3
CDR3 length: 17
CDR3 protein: CASSLSGRASSTDTQYF
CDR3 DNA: TGTGCCAGCAGCTTAAGCGGGAGGGCCTCTAGCACAGATACGCAGTATTTT

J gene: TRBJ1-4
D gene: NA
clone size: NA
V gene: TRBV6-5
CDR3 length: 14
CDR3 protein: CASRRGFQGEKLFF
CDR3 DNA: TGTGCCAGCAGGAGGGGGTTCCAAGGGGAAAAACTGTTTTTT

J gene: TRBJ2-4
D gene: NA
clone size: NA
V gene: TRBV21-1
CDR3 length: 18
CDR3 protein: CASSKGVGVPVAKNIQYF
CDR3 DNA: TGTGCCAGCAGCAAAGGGGTAGGGGTCCCCGTGGCCAAAAACATTCAGTACTTC

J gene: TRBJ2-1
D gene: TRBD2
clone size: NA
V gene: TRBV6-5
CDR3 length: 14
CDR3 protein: CASSLGLPPKEQFF
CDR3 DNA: TGTGCCAGCAGTTTGGGACTACCCCCCAAAGAGCAGTTCTTC

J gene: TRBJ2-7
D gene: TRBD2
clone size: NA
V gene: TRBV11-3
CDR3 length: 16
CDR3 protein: CASSLRTSGRVGEQYF
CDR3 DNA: TGTGCCAGCAGCCTCCGGACTAGCGGGAGAGTTGGGGAGCAGTACTTC

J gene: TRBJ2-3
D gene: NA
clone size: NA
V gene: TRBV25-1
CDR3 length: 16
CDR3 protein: CASSVTRDTDTDTQYF
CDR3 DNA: TGTGCCAGCAGTGTTACCCGGGACACCGACACAGATACGCAGTATTTT

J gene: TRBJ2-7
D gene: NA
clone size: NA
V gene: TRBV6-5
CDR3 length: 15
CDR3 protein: CASSYSGAPTYEQYF
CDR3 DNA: TGTGCCAGCAGTTACTCTGGGGCGCCTACCTACGAGCAGTACTTC

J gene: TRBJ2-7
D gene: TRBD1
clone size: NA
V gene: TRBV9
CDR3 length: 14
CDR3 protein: CASSATGQGNEQYF
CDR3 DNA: TGTGCCAGCAGCGCGACTGGACAGGGCAATGAGCAGTACTTC

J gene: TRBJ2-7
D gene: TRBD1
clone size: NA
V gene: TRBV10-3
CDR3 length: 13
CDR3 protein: CAIRGQGVYEQYF
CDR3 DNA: TGTGCCATCAGAGGACAGGGGGTATACGAGCAGTACTTC

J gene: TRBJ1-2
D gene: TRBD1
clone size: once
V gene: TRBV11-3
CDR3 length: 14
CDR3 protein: CASSRQGSNYGYTF
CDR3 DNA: TGTGCCAGCAGCAGACAGGGATCTAACTATGGCTACACCTTC